Listed below are T cell receptor beta chains from one sample, sequenced in a study of T cells in Graves' hyperthyroidism and ophthalmopathy. In TCRdb, the multiplex PCR reads were re-called with MiXCR into one record per CDR3 protein. The sample includes approximately 610,000 distinct CDR3 sequences, around 15% of them seen just once. Sequencing was carried out using blood. All receptors come from a woman between 40 and 55 years old with Graves' ophthalmopathy. CDR3s include the opening cysteine and the closing phenylalanine or tryptophan. A D gene is named only where the DNA matches it firmly. Size is stated for part of the rows, as once, few or many counts, or as a class when the clone is expanded.

v_call	j_call	clone_size	d_call	cdr3_nt	cdr3_aa
TRBV9	TRBJ2-6	NA	NA	TGTGCCAGCAGCGTAGCCCCGGGTTATTCCGGGGCCAACGTCCTGACTTTC	CASSVAPGYSGANVLTF
TRBV11-2	TRBJ2-2	NA	TRBD2	TGTGCCAGCACCAGAGGGGGGTTTAGCGGGAGAGTCACCGGGGAGCTGTTTTTT	CASTRGGFSGRVTGELFF
TRBV11-3	TRBJ2-5	NA	TRBD1	TGTGCCAGCAGCCCTGGGGACAGGGACCAAGAGACCCAGTACTTC	CASSPGDRDQETQYF
TRBV6-5	TRBJ1-1	many	NA	TGTGCCAGCAGCGCACAGGCCTCAAGGACTGAAGCTTTCTTT	CASSAQASRTEAFF
TRBV19	TRBJ1-1	few	NA	TGTGCCAGTAGGCGGGACACCCGGGCTTTCTTT	CASRRDTRAFF
TRBV5-1	TRBJ2-1	many	NA	TGCGCCAGCAGCTTGGCCACCCATGAGCAGTTCTTC	CASSLATHEQFF
TRBV6-1	TRBJ2-7	many	TRBD1	TGTGCCAGCCCTGGACAGGAAAACTCCTACGAGCAGTACTTC	CASPGQENSYEQYF
TRBV6-1	TRBJ1-1	once	NA	TGTGCCAGCAGGGCAAGGGCAGCGTCAGGGACTGAAGCTTTCTTT	CASRARAASGTEAFF
TRBV28	TRBJ1-2	many	NA	TGTGCCAGCAGCCCTAGTAGGGAAAGAGGCTACACCTTC	CASSPSRERGYTF
TRBV29-1	TRBJ2-7	NA	TRBD1	TGCAGCGTTACAGGGGATTTAACCTACGAGCAGTACTTC	CSVTGDLTYEQYF
TRBV4-3	TRBJ1-2	few	NA	TGCGCCAGCAGCCAAGATCGCAGGGGATACTATGGCTACACCTTC	CASSQDRRGYYGYTF
TRBV2	TRBJ2-5	NA	TRBD2	TGTGCCAGCAGACCGGGACTAGCGGGTAGAGAGACCCAGTACTTC	CASRPGLAGRETQYF
TRBV28	TRBJ1-2	many	NA	TGTGCCAGCAGTCAAGGGTACTGGAAACACATACGCTATGGCTACACCTTC	CASSQGYWKHIRYGYTF
TRBV6-2/TRBV6-3	TRBJ2-7	NA	NA	TGTGCCAGCAGCGAACGGGGTATATTAACCTACGAGCAGTACTTC	CASSERGILTYEQYF
TRBV20-1	TRBJ2-7	many	NA	TGCAGTGCCAGGGAACAGTACGAGCAGTACTTC	CSAREQYEQYF
TRBV4-2	TRBJ1-2	NA	NA	TGTGCCAGCAGCCAAGAGGACACCAGGAAGGGGTACTATGGCTACACCTTC	CASSQEDTRKGYYGYTF
TRBV12-5	TRBJ2-2	NA	TRBD1	TGTGCTAGTGTCATCCCCCGGGACAGGGGGCTGTCCGGGGAGCTGTTTTTT	CASVIPRDRGLSGELFF
TRBV4-2	TRBJ2-5	NA	TRBD2	TGTGCCAGCAGCCTCGGTACCGAGACTAGCGGGCAGGAGACCCAGTACTTC	CASSLGTETSGQETQYF
TRBV19	TRBJ2-7	few	NA	TGTGCCAGTAGTGGACAGGGAGGGCACTACGAGCAGTACTTC	CASSGQGGHYEQYF
TRBV28	TRBJ1-3	many	TRBD1	TGTGCCAGCAGTTCGGGGACAGGGGTTGTCTCTGGAAACACCATATATTTT	CASSSGTGVVSGNTIYF
TRBV15	TRBJ2-7	many	TRBD2	TGTGCCACCAGCCCCGAGGCAGCGGGAACTACGCACGAGCAGTACTTC	CATSPEAAGTTHEQYF
TRBV19	TRBJ2-5	few	TRBD2	TGTGCCAGTAGGGAAGCGGGAGTGCCAGGAGAGACCCAGTACTTC	CASREAGVPGETQYF
TRBV28	TRBJ2-2	NA	NA	TGTGCCAGTATGGGACACAGTCGGAACACCGGGGAGCTGTTTTTT	CASMGHSRNTGELFF
TRBV11-2	TRBJ2-7	NA	TRBD2	TGTGCCAGCAGCTCAACGACTAGCGGAACCTCCTACGAGCAGTACTTC	CASSSTTSGTSYEQYF
TRBV6-2/TRBV6-3	TRBJ2-7	NA	NA	TGTGCCAGCACCGACAGCCGGCTGGGAGAGAGGGAGCAGTACTTC	CASTDSRLGEREQYF
TRBV2	TRBJ2-7	NA	TRBD1	TGTGCCAGCAGCGGGGGACAGGGGGCGAGGAACGAGCAGTACTTC	CASSGGQGARNEQYF
TRBV28	TRBJ2-7	many	NA	TGTGCCAGCAGTTCCTCGGGACACCGCTTCTACGAGCAGTACTTC	CASSSSGHRFYEQYF
TRBV29-1	TRBJ1-2	NA	NA	TGCAGCGTTGAAAGGACAGCGAACTATGGCTACACCTTC	CSVERTANYGYTF
TRBV30	TRBJ1-3	few	NA	TGTGCCTGGCGAGTTGGGGGACGGTCTGGAAACACCATATATTTT	CAWRVGGRSGNTIYF
TRBV11-3	TRBJ1-1	NA	TRBD1	TGTGCCAGCAGCTACCGACAGACAGGGACCACTGAAGCTTTCTTT	CASSYRQTGTTEAFF
TRBV10-3	TRBJ1-3	many	NA	TGTGCCATCAGATCGCACGGAACTGGAAACACCATATATTTT	CAIRSHGTGNTIYF
TRBV19	TRBJ2-5	few	NA	TGTGCCAGTAGCCCAATGGGGGGAGAGACCCAGTACTTC	CASSPMGGETQYF
TRBV7-2	TRBJ2-2	many	TRBD2	TGTGCCAGCAGCTTAGGACTAGCGGTGACCGGGGAGCTGTTTTTT	CASSLGLAVTGELFF
TRBV30	TRBJ1-2	many	NA	TGTGCCTGGAGTGGGGTGGGCGAGTCGTATGGCTACACCTTC	CAWSGVGESYGYTF
TRBV6-5	TRBJ2-5	many	NA	TGTGCCAGCGGGGGGCTACCGGAGGAGACCCAGTACTTC	CASGGLPEETQYF
TRBV4-2	TRBJ2-7	NA	TRBD2	TGTGCCAGCAGCCCCGGCGGACTAGCAATCTACGAGCAGTACTTC	CASSPGGLAIYEQYF
TRBV30	TRBJ2-7	many	NA	TGTGCCTGGACTCCCGGGACTTATCCTTACGAGCAGTACTTC	CAWTPGTYPYEQYF
TRBV7-9	TRBJ2-5	NA	NA	TGTGCCAGCAGGCCCTTGGTCGGGTACCAAGAGACCCAGTACTTC	CASRPLVGYQETQYF
TRBV5-1	TRBJ2-5	NA	NA	TGCGCCAGCAGCTTGAGGGCAGGGGATATGAGGGAGACCCAGTACTTC	CASSLRAGDMRETQYF
TRBV3-1	TRBJ2-7	NA	TRBD1	TGTGCCAGCAGCCAACTCGGACAGGGTCGGTACTTC	CASSQLGQGRYF
TRBV9	TRBJ1-4	few	TRBD1	TGTGCCAGCAGCCTCACAGGGGAAAATGAAAAACTGTTTTTT	CASSLTGENEKLFF
TRBV20-1	TRBJ2-7	many	NA	TGCAGTGCTAGAGCCCTCGCGAGGGGGACCGCCTACGAGCAGTACTTC	CSARALARGTAYEQYF